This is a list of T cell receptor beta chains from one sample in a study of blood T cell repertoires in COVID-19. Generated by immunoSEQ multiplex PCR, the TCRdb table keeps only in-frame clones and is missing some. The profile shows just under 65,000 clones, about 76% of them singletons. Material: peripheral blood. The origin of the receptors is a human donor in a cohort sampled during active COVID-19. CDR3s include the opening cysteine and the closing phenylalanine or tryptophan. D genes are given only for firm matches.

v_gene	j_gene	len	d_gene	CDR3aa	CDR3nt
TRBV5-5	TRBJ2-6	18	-	CASSRDIPRRSGANVLTF	TGTGCCAGCAGCCGTGACATACCCCGCAGGTCTGGGGCCAACGTCCTGACTTTC
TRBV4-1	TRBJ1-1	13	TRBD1	CASSKTGGTEAFF	TGCGCCAGCAGCAAGACAGGGGGCACTGAAGCTTTCTTT
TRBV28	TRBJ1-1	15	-	CASSRTGIRKTEAFF	TGTGCCAGCAGTCGTACAGGGATTCGGAAGACTGAAGCTTTCTTT
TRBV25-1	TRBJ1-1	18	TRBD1	CASSFFILGDRMNTEAFF	TGTGCCAGCAGTTTCTTTATCCTTGGGGACAGAATGAACACTGAAGCTTTCTTT
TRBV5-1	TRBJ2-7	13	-	CASSVQDFSEQYF	TGCGCCAGCAGCGTACAGGATTTCTCCGAGCAGTACTTC
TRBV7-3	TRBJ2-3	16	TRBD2	CASSRAPGAGGHTQYF	TGTGCCAGCAGCCGCGCCCCCGGAGCGGGGGGTCATACGCAGTATTTT
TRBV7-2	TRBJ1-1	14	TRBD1	CASSSQGAGTEAFF	TGTGCCAGCAGCTCTCAGGGGGCCGGCACTGAAGCTTTCTTT
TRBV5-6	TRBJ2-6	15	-	CASSHAWSGANVLTF	TGTGCCAGCAGCCATGCGTGGTCTGGGGCCAACGTCCTGACTTTC
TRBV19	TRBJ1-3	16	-	CASMGQRGQSGNTIYF	TGTGCCAGTATGGGTCAGAGGGGACAATCTGGAAACACCATATATTTT
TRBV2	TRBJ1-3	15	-	CASRYGRGEGNTIYF	TGTGCCAGCAGGTATGGAAGGGGCGAAGGAAACACCATATATTTT